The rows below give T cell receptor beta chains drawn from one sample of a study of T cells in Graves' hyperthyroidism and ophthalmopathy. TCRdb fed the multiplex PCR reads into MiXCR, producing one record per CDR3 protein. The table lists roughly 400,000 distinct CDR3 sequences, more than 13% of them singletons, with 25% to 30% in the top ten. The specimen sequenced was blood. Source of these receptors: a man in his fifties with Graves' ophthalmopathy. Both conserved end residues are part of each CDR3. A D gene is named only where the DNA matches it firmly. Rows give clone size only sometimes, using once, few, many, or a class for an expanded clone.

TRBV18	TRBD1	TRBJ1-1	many	TGTGCCAGCTCACCGGACAGGAGGACTGAAGCTTTCTTT	CASSPDRRTEAFF
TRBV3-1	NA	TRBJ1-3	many	TGTGCCAGCAGCGAAACAGGAGCCTCTGGAAACACCATATATTTT	CASSETGASGNTIYF
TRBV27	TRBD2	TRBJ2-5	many	TGTGCCAGCAGTTTGGGGACTATAACGCAAGAGACCCAGTACTTC	CASSLGTITQETQYF
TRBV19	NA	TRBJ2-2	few	TGTGCCAGTAGTATTTGTCAGGACCCCCATTGCGGGGAGCTGTTTTTT	CASSICQDPHCGELFF
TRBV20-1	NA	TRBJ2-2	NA	TGCAGTGCTAACAGGGACACCGGGGAGCTGTTTTTT	CSANRDTGELFF
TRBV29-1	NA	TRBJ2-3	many	TGCAGCGTTGAAAGGGACGGGGGGCCAGATACGCAGTATTTT	CSVERDGGPDTQYF
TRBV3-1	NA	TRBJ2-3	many	TGTGCCAGCAGCCAAGGACAGAGCACAGATACGCAGTATTTT	CASSQGQSTDTQYF
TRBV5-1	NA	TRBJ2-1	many	TGCGCCAGCAGCTTACCCCTTGAAAGAGGTGACAATGAGCAGTTCTTC	CASSLPLERGDNEQFF
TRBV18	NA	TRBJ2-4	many	TGTGCCAGCTCACCAGCAGGACGTCACAAAAACATTCAGTACTTC	CASSPAGRHKNIQYF
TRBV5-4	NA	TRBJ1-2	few	TGTGCCAGCAGCTTGGCAGGAAGAGACCATGGCTACACCTTC	CASSLAGRDHGYTF
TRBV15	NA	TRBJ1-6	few	TGTGCCACCAGCAGCTGGGACTGGGATTCACCCCTCCACTTT	CATSSWDWDSPLHF
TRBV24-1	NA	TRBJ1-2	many	TGTGCCACCAGTAACCCAGGACAGAGCTATGGCTACACCTTC	CATSNPGQSYGYTF
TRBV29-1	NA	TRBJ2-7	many	TGCAGCGTCCCGGACGGCCCCTACGAGCAGTACTTC	CSVPDGPYEQYF
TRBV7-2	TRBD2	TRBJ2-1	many	TGTGCCAGCAGCTTAGCGCCTCTAGCGGGAGGGGAGGTTAGGGAGTTCTTC	CASSLAPLAGGEVREFF
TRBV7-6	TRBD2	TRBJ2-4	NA	TGTGCCAGCAGCTTAGAAGCTAGCGGGAGTAGGGCCAAAAACATTCAGTACTTC	CASSLEASGSRAKNIQYF
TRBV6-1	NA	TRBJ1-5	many	TGTGCCAGCACGAGTTCTCGCAATCAGCCCCAGCATTTT	CASTSSRNQPQHF
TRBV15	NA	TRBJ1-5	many	TGTGCCACCAGCAGAGATCCTCCGATGAGAAGTAATCAGCCCCAGCATTTT	CATSRDPPMRSNQPQHF
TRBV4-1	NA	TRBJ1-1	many	TGCGCCAGCAGCCAAGAACCCAGTCTGTATACTGAAGCTTTCTTT	CASSQEPSLYTEAFF
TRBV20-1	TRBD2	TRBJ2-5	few	TGCAGTGCTAGACAGCCGGGAGGGGGGGAGACCCAGTACTTC	CSARQPGGGETQYF
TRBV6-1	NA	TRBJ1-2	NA	TGTGCCAGCAGTGCTACCGGACAGCTGAACTATGGCTACACCTTC	CASSATGQLNYGYTF
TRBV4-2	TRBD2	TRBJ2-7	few	TGTGCCAGCAGCCAAGGAGAACTAGCGGGAGTTGAGCAGTACTTC	CASSQGELAGVEQYF
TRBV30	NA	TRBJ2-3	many	TGTGCCTGGGGTCTAGCGAGCTTGTGGGATACGCAGTATTTT	CAWGLASLWDTQYF
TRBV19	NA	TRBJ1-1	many	TGTGCCAGTAGTCTCAACAGTGAAGCTTTCTTT	CASSLNSEAFF
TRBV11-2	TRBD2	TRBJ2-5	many	TGTGCCAGCAGCTTAGTTCCGGGAGGCCAAGAGACCCAGTACTTC	CASSLVPGGQETQYF
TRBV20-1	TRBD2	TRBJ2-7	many	TGCAGTGCGGCCCCGGGACTAGCGGCGTCCTACGAGCAGTACTTC	CSAAPGLAASYEQYF
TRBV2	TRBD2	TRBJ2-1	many	TGTGCCAGCAGCGGGACTAGCGGCTCCAAGCCCAATGAGCAGTTCTTC	CASSGTSGSKPNEQFF
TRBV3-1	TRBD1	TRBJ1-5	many	TGTGCCAGCAGCCAAGACAGGGGGCGACTAGGGGTTGCGCCCCAGCATTTT	CASSQDRGRLGVAPQHF
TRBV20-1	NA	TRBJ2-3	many	TGCAGTGCTAGAGATGACCCAGGGAACCCCACAGATACGCAGTATTTT	CSARDDPGNPTDTQYF
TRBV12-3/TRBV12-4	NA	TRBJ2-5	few	TGTGCCAGCAGTTTATCCCCCCCAGGGGTAGGTGAGACCCAGTACTTC	CASSLSPPGVGETQYF
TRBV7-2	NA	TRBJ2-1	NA	TGTGCCAGCAGCTTACGCCTAGCCGGTGAGCAGTTCTTC	CASSLRLAGEQFF
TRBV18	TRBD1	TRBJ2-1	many	TGTGCCAGCTCACCACCGAACAGGGGAACCGGGAATGAGCAGTTCTTC	CASSPPNRGTGNEQFF
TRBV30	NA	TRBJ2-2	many	TGTGCCTGTTATACCCCCGGAGACGGGGAGCTGTTTTTT	CACYTPGDGELFF
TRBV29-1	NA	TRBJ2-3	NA	TGCAGCGTTGAACGGGACTCCACAGATACGCAGTATTTT	CSVERDSTDTQYF
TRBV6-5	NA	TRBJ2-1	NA	TGTGCCAGCAGTTACTCCATACAGAGTGAGCAGTTCTTC	CASSYSIQSEQFF